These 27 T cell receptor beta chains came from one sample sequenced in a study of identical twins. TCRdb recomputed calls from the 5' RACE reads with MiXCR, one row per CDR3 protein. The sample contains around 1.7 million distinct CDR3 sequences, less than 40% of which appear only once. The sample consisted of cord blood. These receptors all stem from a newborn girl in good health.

The chain's CDR3 is CASGDRGLDGYTF. The DNA of the CDR3 is TGTGCCAGCGGGGACAGGGGGCTGGATGGCTACACCTTC. The chain links TRBV28 to TRBJ1-2; 12 bases line up with TRBD1. The CDR3 is 13 amino acids. Germline CDR1 reads MDHEN; CDR2 reads SYDVKM. Losses at the gene ends were 8 bases for V and 6 bases for J; bases not matched to a gene: 4.

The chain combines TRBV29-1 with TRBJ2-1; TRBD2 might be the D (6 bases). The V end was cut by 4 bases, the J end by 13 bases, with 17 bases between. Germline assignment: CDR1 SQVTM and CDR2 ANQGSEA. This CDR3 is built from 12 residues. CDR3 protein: CSVARGQETQFF. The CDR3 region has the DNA TGCAGCGTTGCGCGGGGCCAAGAGACCCAGTTCTTC.

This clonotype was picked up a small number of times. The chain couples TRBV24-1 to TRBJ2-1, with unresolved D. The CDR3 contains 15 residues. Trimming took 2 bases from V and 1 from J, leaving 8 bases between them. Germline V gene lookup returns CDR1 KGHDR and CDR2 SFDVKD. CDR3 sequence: CATSDYDGSYNEQFF. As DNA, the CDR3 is TGTGCCACCAGTGATTATGACGGTTCCTACAATGAGCAGTTCTTC.

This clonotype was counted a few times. CDR3 residues: CASKRLGEQFF. The CDR3, as DNA: TGTGCCAGCAAGCGCCTGGGCGAGCAGTTCTTC. This sequence joins TRBV28 and TRBJ2-1, with no clear D. Germline CDR1 MDHEN, CDR2 SYDVKM. Between the trimmed V and J ends, which lost 7 bases and 10 bases, there was a span of 11 bases. The CDR3 sequence is 11 residues long. Using reference TRBV28 and TRBJ2-1 for the parts outside the CDR3, the full variable domain is DVKVTQSSRYLVKRTGEKVFLECVQDMDHENMFWYRQDPGLGLRLIYFSYDVKMKEKGDIPEGYSVSREKKERFSLILESASTNQTSMYLCASKRLGEQFFGPGTRLTVL.

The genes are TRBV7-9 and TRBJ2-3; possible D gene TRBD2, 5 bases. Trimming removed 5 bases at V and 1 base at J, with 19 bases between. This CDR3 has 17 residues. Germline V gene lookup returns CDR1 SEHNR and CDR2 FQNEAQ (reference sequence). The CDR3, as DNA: TGTGCCAGCAGCCCGACTCTCTCCGCGAGGGGCACAGATACGCAGTATTTT. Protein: CASSPTLSARGTDTQYF.

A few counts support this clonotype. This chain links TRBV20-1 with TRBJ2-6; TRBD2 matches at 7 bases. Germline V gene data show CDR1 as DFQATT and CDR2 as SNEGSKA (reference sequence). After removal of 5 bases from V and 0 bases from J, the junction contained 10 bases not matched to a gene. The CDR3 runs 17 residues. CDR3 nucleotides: TGCAGTGCTCCCACTAGCGACCCCTCCTCTGGGGCCAACGTCCTGACTTTC. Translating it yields CSAPTSDPSSGANVLTF.

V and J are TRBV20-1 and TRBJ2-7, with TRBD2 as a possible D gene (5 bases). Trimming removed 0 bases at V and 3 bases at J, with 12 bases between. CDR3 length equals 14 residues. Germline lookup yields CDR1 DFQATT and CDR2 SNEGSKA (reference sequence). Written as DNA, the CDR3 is TGCAGTGCTAGAGATCCTGGAGGCCTCTACGAGCAGTACTTC. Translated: CSARDPGGLYEQYF.

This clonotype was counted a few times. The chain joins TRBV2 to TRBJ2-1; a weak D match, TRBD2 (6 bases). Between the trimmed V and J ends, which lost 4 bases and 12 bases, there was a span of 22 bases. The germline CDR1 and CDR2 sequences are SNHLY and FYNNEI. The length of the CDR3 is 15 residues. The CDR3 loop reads CASSVSSGQGRRQFF. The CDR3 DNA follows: TGTGCCAGCAGTGTATCGAGCGGGCAGGGCCGCCGGCAGTTCTTC. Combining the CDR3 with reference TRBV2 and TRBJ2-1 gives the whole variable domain EPEVTQTPSHQVTQMGQEVILRCVPISNHLYFYWYRQILGQKVEFLVSFYNNEISEKSEIFDDQFSVERPDGSNFTLKIRSTKLEDSAMYFCASSVSSGQGRRQFFGPGTRLTVL.

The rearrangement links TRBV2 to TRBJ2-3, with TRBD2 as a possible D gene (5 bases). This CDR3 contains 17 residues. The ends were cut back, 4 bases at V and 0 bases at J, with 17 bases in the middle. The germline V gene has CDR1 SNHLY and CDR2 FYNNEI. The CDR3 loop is CASSGASGATSTDTQYF. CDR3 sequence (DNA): TGTGCCAGCAGTGGCGCCAGCGGTGCTACTAGCACAGATACGCAGTATTTT.

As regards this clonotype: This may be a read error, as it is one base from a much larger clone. This CDR3 is CAISDGRKLKIYGYTF. The CDR3 nucleotides are TGTGCCATCAGTGATGGGCGGAAACTGAAAATCTATGGCTACACCTTC. The V gene is TRBV10-3, the J gene TRBJ1-2; D gene uncertain. The length of the CDR3 is 16 residues. In germline, CDR1 is ENHRY, CDR2 SYGVKD. Trimming removed 3 bases at V and 4 bases at J, with 18 bases between.

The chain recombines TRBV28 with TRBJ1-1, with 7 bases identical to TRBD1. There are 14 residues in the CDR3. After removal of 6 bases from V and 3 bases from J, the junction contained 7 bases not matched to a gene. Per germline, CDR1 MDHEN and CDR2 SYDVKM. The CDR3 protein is CASRPGQPDTEAFF. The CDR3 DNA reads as TGTGCCAGCAGGCCGGGACAGCCTGACACTGAAGCTTTCTTT.

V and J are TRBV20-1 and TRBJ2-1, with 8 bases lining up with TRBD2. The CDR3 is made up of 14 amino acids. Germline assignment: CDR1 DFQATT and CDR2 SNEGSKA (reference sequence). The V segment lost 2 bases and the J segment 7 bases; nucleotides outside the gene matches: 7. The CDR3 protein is CSARPGRAWNEQFF. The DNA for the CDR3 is TGCAGTGCTAGACCCGGGAGGGCCTGGAATGAGCAGTTCTTC.

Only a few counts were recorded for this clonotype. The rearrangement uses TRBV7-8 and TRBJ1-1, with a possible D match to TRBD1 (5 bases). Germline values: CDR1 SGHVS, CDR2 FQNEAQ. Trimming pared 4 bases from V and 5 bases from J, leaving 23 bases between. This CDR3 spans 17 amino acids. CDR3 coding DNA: TGTGCCAGCAGCTCCTACCCGGGCCTCTCTCGGGGGACTGAAGCTTTCTTT. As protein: CASSSYPGLSRGTEAFF. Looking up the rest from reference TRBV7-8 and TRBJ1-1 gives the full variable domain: GAGVSQSPRYKVAKRGQDVALRCDPISGHVSLFWYQQALGQGPEFLTYFQNEAQLDKSGLPSDRFFAERPEGSVSTLKIQRTQQEDSAVYLCASSSYPGLSRGTEAFFGQGTRLTVV.

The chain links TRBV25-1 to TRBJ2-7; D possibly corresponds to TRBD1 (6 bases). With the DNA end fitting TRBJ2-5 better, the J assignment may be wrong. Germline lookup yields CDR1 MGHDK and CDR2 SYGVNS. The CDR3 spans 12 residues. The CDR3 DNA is TGTGCCAGCAGTGTCCAACAGGGGACCCAGTACTTC. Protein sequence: CASSVQQGTQYF.

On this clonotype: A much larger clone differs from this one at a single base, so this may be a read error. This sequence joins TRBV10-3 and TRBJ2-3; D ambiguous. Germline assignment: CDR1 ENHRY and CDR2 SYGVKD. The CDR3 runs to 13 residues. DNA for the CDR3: TGTGCCATCAGCAAACCGGGCACAGATACGCGGTATTTT. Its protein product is CAISKPGTDTRYF.

This chain's CDR3 is CSPDAGTSGIDEQFF. The CDR3 DNA reads TGCAGTCCTGATGCCGGGACTAGCGGGATTGATGAGCAGTTCTTC. The V and J genes are TRBV20-1 and TRBJ2-1, with 13 bases identical to TRBD2. This CDR3 has 15 amino acids. The junction had 12 bases not matched to a gene; V was cut back by 8 bases and J by 8 bases. In germline, CDR1 is DFQATT, CDR2 SNEGSKA (reference sequence).

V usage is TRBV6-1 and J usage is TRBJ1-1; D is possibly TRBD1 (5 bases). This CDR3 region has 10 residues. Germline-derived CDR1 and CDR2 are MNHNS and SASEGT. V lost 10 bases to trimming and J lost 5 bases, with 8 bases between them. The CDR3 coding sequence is TGTGCCACCAGGGTAACTGAAGCTTTCTTT. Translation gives CATRVTEAFF.

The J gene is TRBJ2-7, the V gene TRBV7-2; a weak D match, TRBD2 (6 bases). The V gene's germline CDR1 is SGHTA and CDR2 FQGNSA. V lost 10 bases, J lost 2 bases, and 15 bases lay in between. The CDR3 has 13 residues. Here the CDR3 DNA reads TGTGCCACCAAAGCGGGTAGGACCTACGAGCAGTACTTC. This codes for CATKAGRTYEQYF. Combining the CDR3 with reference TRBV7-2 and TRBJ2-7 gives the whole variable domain GAGVSQSPSNKVTEKGKDVELRCDPISGHTALYWYRQSLGQGLEFLIYFQGNSAPDKSGLPSDRFSAERTGGSVSTLTIQRTQQEDSAVYLCATKAGRTYEQYFGPGTRLTVT.

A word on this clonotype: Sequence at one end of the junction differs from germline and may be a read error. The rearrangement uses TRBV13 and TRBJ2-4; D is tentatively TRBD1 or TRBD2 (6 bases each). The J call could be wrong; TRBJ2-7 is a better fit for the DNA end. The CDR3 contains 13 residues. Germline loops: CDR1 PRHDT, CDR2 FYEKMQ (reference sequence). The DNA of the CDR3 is TGTGCCAGCAGATTAGGGGGAGGATACGAGCAGTACTTC. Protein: CASRLGGGYEQYF.

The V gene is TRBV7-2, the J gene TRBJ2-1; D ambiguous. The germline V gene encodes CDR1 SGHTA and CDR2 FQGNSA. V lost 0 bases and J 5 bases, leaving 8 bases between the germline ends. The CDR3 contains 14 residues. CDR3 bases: TGTGCCAGCAGCTTAGCCACTACGCACAATGAGCAGTTCTTC. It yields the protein CASSLATTHNEQFF.

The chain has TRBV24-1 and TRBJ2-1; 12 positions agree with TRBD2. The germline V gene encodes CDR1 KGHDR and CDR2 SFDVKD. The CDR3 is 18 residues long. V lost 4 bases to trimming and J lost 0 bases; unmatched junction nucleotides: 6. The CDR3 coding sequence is TGTGCCACCAGTGAAGCTAGCGGGAGGGCTAGCTCCTACAATGAGCAGTTCTTC. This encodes CATSEASGRASSYNEQFF.

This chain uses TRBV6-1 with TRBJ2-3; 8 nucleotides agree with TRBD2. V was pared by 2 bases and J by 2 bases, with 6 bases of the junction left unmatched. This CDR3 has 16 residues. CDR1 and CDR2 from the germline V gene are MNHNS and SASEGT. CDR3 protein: CASSEPAGAFTDTQYF. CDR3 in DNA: TGTGCCAGCAGTGAACCAGCGGGGGCCTTCACAGATACGCAGTATTTT.

The CDR3 loop is CSARDIVKPSNYGYTF. The DNA of the CDR3 is TGCAGTGCTAGAGATATAGTCAAGCCCTCTAACTATGGCTACACCTTC. V is TRBV20-1 and J is TRBJ1-2; D uncertain. The CDR3 spans 16 residues. V was clipped by 0 bases and J by 0 bases, with 14 bases between them. In germline, CDR1 is DFQATT, CDR2 SNEGSKA (reference sequence).

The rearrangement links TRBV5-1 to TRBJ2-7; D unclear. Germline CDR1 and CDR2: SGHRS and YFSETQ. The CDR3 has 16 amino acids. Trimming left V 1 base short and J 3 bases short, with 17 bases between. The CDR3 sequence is CASSLSFTEMGYEQYF. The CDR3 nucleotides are TGCGCCAGCAGCTTGTCCTTTACGGAAATGGGCTACGAGCAGTACTTC.

The DNA for the CDR3 is TGCAGTGGGCTGGCGCCAGGGAAGGGCTACACCTTC. Its protein is CSGLAPGKGYTF. The chain couples TRBV20-1 to TRBJ1-2; a possible D gene is TRBD1 (5 bases). The CDR3 has 12 amino acids. Germline V gene data show CDR1 as DFQATT and CDR2 as SNEGSKA (reference sequence). The V gene lost 7 bases and the J gene lost 8 bases, with 17 bases spanning the gap.

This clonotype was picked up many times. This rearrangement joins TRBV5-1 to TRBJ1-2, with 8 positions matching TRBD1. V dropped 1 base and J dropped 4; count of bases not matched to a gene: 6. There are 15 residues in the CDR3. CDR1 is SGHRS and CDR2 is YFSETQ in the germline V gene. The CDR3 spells CASSLSGQGSYGYTF. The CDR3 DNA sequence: TGCGCCAGCAGCTTGAGTGGACAGGGCAGCTATGGCTACACCTTC.

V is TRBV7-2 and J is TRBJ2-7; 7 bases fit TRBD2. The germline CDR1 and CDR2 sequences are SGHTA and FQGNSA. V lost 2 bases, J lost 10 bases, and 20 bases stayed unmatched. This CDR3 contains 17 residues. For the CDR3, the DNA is TGTGCCAGCAGCTTAATACTAGCGAATCGAGCCAAAAACGTTCAGTACTTC. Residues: CASSLILANRAKNVQYF. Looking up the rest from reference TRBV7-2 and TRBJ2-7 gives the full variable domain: GAGVSQSPSNKVTEKGKDVELRCDPISGHTALYWYRQSLGQGLEFLIYFQGNSAPDKSGLPSDRFSAERTGGSVSTLTIQRTQQEDSAVYLCASSLILANRAKNVQYFGPGTRLTVT.